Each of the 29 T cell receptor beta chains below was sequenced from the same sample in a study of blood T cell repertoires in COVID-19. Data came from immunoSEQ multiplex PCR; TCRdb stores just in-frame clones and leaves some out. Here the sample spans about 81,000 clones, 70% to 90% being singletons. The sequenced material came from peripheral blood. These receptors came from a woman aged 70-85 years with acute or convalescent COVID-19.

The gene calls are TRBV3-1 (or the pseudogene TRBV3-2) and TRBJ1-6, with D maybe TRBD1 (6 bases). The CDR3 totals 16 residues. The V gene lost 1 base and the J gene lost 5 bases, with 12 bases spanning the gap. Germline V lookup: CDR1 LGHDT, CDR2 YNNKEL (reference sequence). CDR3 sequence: CASSQGGGRNNSPLHF. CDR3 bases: TGTGCCAGCAGCCAAGGGGGGGGCAGAAATAATTCACCCCTCCACTTT.

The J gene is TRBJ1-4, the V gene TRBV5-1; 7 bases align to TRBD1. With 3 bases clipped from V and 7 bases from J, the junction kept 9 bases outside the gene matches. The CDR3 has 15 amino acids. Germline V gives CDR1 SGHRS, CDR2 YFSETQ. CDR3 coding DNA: TGCGCCAGCAGCTCAGAAGCAGGGGGGAGTGAAAAACTGTTTTTT. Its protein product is CASSSEAGGSEKLFF.

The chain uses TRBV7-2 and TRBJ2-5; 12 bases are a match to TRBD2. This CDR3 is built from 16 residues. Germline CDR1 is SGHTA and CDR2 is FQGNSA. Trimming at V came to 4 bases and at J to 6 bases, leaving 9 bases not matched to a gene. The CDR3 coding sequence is TGTGCCAGCAGCTCCTGGACTAGCGGGGCAGTTAAGACCCAGTACTTC. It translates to CASSSWTSGAVKTQYF.

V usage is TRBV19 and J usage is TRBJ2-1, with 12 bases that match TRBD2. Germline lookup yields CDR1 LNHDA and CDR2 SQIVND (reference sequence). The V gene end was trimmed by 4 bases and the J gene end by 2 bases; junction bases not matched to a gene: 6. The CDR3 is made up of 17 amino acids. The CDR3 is CASSRSSGRVAYNEQFF. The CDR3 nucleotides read TGTGCCAGTAGTAGATCTAGCGGGAGGGTGGCCTACAATGAGCAGTTCTTC.

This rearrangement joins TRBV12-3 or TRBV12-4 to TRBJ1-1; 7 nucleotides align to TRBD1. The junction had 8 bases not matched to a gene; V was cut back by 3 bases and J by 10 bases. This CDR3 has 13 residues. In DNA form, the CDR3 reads TGTGCCAGCAGTTTCAGCACAGGGGCTACAGCTTTCTTT. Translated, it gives CASSFSTGATAFF.

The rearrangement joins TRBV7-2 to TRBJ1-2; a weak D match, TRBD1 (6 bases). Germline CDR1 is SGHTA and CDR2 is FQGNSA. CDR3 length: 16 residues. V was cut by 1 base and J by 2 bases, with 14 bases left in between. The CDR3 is CASSLDPGQTNYGYTF. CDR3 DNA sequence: TGTGCCAGCAGCTTAGACCCAGGACAGACGAACTATGGCTACACCTTC.

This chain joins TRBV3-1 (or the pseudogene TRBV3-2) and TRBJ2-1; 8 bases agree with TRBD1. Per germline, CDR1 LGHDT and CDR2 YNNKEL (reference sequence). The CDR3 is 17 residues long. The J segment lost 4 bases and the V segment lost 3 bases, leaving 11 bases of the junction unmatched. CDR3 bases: TGTGCCAGCAGCCATAGACAGGGGAACGTCGGGTACAATGAGCAGTTCTTC. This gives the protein CASSHRQGNVGYNEQFF.

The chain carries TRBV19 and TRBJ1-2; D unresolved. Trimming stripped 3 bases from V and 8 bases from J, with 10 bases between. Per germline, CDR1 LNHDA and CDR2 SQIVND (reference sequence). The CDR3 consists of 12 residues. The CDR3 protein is CASSIGERGYTF. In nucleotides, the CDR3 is TGTGCCAGTAGTATCGGGGAGCGAGGCTACACCTTC.

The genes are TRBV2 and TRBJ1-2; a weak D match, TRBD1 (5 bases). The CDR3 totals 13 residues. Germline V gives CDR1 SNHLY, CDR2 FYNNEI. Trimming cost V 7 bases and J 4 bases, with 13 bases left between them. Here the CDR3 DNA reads TGTGCCAGCACCACCGGGACTCCCTATGGCTACACCTTC. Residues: CASTTGTPYGYTF.

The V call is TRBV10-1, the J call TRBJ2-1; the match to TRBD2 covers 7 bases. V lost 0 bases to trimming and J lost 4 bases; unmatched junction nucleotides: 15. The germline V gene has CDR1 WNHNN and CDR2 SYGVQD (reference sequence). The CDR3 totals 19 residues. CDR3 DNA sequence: TGCGCCAGCAGTGAGTCGAGGTTAAGCGGGACCAAACTTTACAATGAGCAGTTCTTC. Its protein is CASSESRLSGTKLYNEQFF.

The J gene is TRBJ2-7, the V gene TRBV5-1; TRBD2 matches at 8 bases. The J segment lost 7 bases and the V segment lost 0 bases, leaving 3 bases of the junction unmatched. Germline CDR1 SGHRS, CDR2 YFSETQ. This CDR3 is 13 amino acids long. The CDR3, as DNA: TGCGCCAGCAGCTTGGAGGGCGGGGGGGAGCAGTACGTC. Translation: CASSLEGGGEQYV.

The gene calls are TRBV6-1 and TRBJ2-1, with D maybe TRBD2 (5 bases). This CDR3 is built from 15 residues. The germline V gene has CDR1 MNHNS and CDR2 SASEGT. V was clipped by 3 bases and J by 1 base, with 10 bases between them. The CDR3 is CASSEGGRSYNEQFF. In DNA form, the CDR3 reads TGTGCCAGCAGTGAGGGCGGGCGGTCCTACAATGAGCAGTTCTTC.

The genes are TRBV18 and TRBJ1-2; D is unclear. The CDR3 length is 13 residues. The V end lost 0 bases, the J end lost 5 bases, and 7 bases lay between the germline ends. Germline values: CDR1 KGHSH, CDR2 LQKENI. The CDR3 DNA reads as TGTGCCAGCTCACCACCGACAAGATATGGCTACACCTTC. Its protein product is CASSPPTRYGYTF.

CDR3 protein: CASRAQGNTEAFF. CDR3 in DNA: TGTGCCAGTAGGGCTCAGGGGAACACTGAAGCTTTCTTT. J is TRBJ1-1 and V is TRBV19, with D tentatively TRBD1 (5 bases). The CDR3 is 13 residues long. CDR1 is LNHDA, CDR2 SQIVND, per germline (reference sequence). V gave up 6 bases and J gave up 1 base, with 9 bases separating them.

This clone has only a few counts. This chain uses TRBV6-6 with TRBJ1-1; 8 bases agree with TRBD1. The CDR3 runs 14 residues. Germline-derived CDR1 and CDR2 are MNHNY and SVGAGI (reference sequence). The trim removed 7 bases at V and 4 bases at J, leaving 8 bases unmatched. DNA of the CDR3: TGTGCCAGCACCGAGACAGGGGAGGGCACTGAAGCTTTCTTT. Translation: CASTETGEGTEAFF.

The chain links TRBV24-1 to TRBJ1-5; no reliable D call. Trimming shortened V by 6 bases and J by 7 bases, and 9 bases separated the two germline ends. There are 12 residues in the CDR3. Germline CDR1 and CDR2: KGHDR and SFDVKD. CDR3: CATSNYDQPQHF. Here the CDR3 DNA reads TGTGCCACCAGTAACTATGACCAGCCCCAGCATTTT.

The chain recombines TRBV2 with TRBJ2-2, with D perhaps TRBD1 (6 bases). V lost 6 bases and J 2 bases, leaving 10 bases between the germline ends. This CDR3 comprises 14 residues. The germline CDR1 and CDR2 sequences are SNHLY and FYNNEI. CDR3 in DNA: TGTGCCAGCAGGGTGGGACAAAACACCGGGGAGCTGTTTTTT. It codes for CASRVGQNTGELFF. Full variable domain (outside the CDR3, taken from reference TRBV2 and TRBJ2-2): EPEVTQTPSHQVTQMGQEVILRCVPISNHLYFYWYRQILGQKVEFLVSFYNNEISEKSEIFDDQFSVERPDGSNFTLKIRSTKLEDSAMYFCASRVGQNTGELFFGEGSRLTVL.

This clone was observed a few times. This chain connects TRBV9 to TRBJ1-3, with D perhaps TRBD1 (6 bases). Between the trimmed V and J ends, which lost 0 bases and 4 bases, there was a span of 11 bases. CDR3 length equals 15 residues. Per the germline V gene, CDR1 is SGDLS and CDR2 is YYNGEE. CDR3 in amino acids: CASSVDSGEGNTIYF. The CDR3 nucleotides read TGTGCCAGCAGCGTAGATTCAGGGGAAGGAAACACCATATATTTT.

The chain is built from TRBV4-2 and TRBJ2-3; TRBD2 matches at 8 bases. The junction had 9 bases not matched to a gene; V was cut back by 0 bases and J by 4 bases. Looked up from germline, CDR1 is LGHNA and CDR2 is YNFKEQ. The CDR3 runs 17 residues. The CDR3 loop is CASSQEYRAGAADTQYF. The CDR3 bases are TGTGCCAGCAGCCAAGAGTATCGAGCGGGAGCCGCAGATACGCAGTATTTT.

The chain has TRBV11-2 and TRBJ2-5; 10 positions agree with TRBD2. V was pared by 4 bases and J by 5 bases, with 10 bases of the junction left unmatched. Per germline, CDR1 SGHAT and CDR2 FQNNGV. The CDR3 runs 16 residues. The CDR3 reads CASSSTRLAGAETQYF. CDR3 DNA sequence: TGTGCCAGCAGCTCCACCAGGCTAGCGGGGGCGGAGACCCAGTACTTC.

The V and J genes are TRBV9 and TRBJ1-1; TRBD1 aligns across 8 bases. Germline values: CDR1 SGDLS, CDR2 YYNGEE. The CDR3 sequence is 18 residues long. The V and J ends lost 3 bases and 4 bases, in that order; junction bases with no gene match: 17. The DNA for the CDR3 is TGTGCCAGCAGCGCAGGCCGACAGGGAACAGGGGGGTCCACTGAAGCTTTCTTT. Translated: CASSAGRQGTGGSTEAFF.

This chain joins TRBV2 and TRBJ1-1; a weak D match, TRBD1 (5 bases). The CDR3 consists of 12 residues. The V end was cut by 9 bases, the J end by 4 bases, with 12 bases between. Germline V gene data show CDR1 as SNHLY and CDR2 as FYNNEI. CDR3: CASLLGGTEAFF. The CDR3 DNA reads TGTGCCAGTCTTCTGGGGGGCACTGAAGCTTTCTTT.

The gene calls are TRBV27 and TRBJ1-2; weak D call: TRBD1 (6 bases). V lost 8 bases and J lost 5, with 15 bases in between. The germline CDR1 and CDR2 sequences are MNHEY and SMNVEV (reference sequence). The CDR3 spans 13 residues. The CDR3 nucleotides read TGTGCCAGCGGTCCACAGGGTCTATATGGCTACACCTTC. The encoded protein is CASGPQGLYGYTF.

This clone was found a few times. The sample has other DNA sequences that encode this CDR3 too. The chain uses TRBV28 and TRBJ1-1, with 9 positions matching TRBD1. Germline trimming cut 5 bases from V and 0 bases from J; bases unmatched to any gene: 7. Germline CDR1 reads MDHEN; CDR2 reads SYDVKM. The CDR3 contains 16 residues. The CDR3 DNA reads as TGTGCCAGCAGTCCCCGGGGACAGGGATTGAACACTGAAGCTTTCTTT. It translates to CASSPRGQGLNTEAFF. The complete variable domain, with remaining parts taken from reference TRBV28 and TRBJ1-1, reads DVKVTQSSRYLVKRTGEKVFLECVQDMDHENMFWYRQDPGLGLRLIYFSYDVKMKEKGDIPEGYSVSREKKERFSLILESASTNQTSMYLCASSPRGQGLNTEAFFGQGTRLTVV.

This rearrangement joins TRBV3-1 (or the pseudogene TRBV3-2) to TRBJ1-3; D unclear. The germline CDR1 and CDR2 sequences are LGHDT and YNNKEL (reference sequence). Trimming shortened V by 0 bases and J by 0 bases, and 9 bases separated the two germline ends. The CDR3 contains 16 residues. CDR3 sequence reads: CASSQESGASGNTIYF. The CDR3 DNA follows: TGTGCCAGCAGCCAAGAGTCGGGAGCCTCTGGAAACACCATATATTTT.

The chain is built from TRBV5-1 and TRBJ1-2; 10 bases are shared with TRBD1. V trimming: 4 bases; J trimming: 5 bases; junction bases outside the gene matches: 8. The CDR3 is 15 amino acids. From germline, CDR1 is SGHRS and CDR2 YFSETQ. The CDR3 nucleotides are TGCGCCAGCAGCGACGGGGACAGGGGAAAGTATGGCTACACCTTC. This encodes CASSDGDRGKYGYTF. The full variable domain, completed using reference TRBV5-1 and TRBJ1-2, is KAGVTQTPRYLIKTRGQQVTLSCSPISGHRSVSWYQQTPGQGLQFLFEYFSETQRNKGNFPGRFSGRQFSNSRSEMNVSTLELGDSALYLCASSDGDRGKYGYTFGSGTRLTVV.

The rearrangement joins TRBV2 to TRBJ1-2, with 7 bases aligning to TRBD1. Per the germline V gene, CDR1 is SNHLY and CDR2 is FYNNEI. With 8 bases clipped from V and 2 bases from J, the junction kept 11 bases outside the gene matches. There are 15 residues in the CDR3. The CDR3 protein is CASGKAQGPNYGYTF. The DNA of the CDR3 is TGTGCCAGCGGCAAGGCACAGGGGCCAAACTATGGCTACACCTTC.

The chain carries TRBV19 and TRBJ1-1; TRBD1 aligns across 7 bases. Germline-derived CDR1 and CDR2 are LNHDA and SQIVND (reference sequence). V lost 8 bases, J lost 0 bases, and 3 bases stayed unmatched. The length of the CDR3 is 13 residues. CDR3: CASLGTVNTEAFF. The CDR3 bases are TGTGCCAGTCTCGGGACAGTGAACACTGAAGCTTTCTTT.

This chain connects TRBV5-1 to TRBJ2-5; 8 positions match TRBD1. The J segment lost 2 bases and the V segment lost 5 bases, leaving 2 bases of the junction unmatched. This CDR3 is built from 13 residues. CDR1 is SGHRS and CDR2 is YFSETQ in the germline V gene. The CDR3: CASRRTGQETQYF. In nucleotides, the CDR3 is TGCGCCAGCAGAAGGACAGGGCAAGAGACCCAGTACTTC.